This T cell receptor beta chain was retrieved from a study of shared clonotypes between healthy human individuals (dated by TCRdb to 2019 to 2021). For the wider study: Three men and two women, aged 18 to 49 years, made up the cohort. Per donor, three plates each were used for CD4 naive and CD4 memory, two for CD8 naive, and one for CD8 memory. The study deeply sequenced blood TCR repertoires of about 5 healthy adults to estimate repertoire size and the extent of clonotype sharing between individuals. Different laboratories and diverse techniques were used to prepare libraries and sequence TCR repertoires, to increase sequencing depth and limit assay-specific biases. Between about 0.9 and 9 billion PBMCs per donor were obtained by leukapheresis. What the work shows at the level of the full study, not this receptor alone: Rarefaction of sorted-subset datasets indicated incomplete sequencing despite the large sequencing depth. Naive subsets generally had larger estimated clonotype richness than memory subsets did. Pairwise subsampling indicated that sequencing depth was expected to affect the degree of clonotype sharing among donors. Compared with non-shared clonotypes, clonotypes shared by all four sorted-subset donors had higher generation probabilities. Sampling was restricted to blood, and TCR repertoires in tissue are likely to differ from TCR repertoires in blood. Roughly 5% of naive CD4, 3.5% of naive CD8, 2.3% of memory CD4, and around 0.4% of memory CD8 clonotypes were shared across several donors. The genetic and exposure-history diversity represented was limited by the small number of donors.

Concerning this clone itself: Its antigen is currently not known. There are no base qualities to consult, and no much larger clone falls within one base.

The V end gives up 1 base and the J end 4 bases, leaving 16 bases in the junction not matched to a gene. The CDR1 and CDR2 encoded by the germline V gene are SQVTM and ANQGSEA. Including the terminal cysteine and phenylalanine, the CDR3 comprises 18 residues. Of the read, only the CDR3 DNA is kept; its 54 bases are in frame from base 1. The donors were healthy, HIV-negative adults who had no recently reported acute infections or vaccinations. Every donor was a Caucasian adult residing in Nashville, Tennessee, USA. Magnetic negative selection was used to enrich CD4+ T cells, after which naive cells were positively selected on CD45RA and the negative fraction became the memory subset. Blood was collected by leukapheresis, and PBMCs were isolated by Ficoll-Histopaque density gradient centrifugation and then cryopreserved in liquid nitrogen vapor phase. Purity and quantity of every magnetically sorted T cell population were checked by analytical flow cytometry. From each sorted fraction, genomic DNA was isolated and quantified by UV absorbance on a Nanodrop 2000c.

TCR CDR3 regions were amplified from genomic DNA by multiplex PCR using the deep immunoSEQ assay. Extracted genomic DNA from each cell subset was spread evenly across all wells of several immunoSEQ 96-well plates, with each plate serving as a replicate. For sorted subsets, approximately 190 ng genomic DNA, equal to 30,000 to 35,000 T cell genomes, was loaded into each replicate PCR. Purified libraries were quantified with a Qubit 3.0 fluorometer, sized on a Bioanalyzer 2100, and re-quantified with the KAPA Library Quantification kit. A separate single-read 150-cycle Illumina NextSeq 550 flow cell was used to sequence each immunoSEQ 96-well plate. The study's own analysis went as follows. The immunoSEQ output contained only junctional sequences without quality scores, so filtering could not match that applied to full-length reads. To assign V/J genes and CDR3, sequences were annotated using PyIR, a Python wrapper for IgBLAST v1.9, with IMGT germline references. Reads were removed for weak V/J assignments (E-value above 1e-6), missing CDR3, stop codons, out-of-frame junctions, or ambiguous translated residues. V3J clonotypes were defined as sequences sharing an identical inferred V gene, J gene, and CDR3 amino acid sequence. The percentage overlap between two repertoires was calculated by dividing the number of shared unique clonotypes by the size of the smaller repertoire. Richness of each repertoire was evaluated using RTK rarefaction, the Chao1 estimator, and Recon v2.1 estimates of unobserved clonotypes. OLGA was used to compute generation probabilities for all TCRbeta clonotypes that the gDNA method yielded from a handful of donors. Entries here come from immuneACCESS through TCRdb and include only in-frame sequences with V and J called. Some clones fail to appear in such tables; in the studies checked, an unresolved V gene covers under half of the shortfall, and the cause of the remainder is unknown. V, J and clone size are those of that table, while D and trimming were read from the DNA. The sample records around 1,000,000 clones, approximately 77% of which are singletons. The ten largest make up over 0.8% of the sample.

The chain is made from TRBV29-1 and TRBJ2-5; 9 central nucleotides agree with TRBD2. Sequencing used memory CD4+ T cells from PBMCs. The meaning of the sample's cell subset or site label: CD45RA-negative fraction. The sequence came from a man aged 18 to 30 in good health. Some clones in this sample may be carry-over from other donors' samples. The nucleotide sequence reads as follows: TGCAGCGTTGAAGGAGCCTCGGCGGGGGGACTAGCCGGAGAGACCCAGTACTTC. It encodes CSVEGASAGGLAGETQYF.